This TCR beta chain was recorded in a study of human T cells and chemical hapten exposure. Attachment of unique molecular identifiers to individual cDNA molecules was performed in the library. Source study methods: A per-sample median of approximately 100,000 TCRs was observed, with a range of about 23,224 to 700,000. One entry per CDR3 protein, called by TCRdb with MiXCR from the RACE reads. These V and J calls derive from TCRdb rather than the authors' analysis. Of under 95,000 distinct CDR3 sequences in the sample, over 8% were seen once. Study-wide results and limits: Sensitizing with DPC caused no change in TCRs above 1 in 1000 frequency.

Time point meaning: healthy volunteer bleed at 2 weeks. Extraction yielded total RNA from whole blood (unfractionated). In germline, CDR1 is KGHSY, CDR2 FQNENV. V shed 4 bases and J 2 bases; nucleotides not matched to a gene: 6. CDR3 size: 16 residues. Comments on this clonotype: Its specificity is not known.

The receptor was derived from a female donor in good health. Some clones in this sample may be carry-over from other donors' samples. Sequencing was carried out using whole blood. The gene calls are TRBV16 and TRBJ1-3; 9 nucleotides agree with TRBD1. DNA of the CDR3: TGTGCCAGCAGCCCATCCGGGACAGGGACTGGAAACACCATATATTTT. Its translation is CASSPSGTGTGNTIYF.